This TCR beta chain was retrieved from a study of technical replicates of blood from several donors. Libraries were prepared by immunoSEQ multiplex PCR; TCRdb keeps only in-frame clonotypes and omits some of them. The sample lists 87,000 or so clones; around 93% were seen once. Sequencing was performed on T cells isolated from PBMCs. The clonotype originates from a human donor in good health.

In DNA form, the CDR3 reads TGCGCCAGCAGTGATCCCCCAGGCTCGGGGGCCAACGTCCTGACTTTC. Its protein is CASSDPPGSGANVLTF. This chain uses TRBV10-2 with TRBJ2-6; no definite D call. Trimming shortened V by 3 bases and J by 4 bases, and 13 bases separated the two germline ends. Germline lookup yields CDR1 WSHSY and CDR2 SAAADI. The CDR3 consists of 16 residues.